Described below is a single T cell receptor (beta chain) sequence and its context. Assay: immunoSEQ multiplex PCR; the TCRdb copy retains only in-frame clones and omits some. The sample includes more than 55,000 clones, under 90% of them seen just once. The data derive from a study of OX40 agonist ivuxolimab in advanced cancers. This sequence was found in an adult with an advanced solid tumor such as melanoma, head and neck, liver or kidney cancer. This sample comprised CD4+ or CD8+ T cells sorted from blood, obtained in a trial of the OX40 agonist ivuxolimab.

DNA of the CDR3: TGTGCCAGCAGCTCGATTTACAGGAACACTGAAGCTTTCTTT. Amino acid sequence: CASSSIYRNTEAFF. The chain links TRBV7-2 to TRBJ1-1; D remains ambiguous. V was trimmed by 4 bases and J by 1 base, leaving 10 bases between them. The CDR3 contains 14 residues. CDR1 and CDR2 from the germline V gene are SGHTA and FQGNSA.